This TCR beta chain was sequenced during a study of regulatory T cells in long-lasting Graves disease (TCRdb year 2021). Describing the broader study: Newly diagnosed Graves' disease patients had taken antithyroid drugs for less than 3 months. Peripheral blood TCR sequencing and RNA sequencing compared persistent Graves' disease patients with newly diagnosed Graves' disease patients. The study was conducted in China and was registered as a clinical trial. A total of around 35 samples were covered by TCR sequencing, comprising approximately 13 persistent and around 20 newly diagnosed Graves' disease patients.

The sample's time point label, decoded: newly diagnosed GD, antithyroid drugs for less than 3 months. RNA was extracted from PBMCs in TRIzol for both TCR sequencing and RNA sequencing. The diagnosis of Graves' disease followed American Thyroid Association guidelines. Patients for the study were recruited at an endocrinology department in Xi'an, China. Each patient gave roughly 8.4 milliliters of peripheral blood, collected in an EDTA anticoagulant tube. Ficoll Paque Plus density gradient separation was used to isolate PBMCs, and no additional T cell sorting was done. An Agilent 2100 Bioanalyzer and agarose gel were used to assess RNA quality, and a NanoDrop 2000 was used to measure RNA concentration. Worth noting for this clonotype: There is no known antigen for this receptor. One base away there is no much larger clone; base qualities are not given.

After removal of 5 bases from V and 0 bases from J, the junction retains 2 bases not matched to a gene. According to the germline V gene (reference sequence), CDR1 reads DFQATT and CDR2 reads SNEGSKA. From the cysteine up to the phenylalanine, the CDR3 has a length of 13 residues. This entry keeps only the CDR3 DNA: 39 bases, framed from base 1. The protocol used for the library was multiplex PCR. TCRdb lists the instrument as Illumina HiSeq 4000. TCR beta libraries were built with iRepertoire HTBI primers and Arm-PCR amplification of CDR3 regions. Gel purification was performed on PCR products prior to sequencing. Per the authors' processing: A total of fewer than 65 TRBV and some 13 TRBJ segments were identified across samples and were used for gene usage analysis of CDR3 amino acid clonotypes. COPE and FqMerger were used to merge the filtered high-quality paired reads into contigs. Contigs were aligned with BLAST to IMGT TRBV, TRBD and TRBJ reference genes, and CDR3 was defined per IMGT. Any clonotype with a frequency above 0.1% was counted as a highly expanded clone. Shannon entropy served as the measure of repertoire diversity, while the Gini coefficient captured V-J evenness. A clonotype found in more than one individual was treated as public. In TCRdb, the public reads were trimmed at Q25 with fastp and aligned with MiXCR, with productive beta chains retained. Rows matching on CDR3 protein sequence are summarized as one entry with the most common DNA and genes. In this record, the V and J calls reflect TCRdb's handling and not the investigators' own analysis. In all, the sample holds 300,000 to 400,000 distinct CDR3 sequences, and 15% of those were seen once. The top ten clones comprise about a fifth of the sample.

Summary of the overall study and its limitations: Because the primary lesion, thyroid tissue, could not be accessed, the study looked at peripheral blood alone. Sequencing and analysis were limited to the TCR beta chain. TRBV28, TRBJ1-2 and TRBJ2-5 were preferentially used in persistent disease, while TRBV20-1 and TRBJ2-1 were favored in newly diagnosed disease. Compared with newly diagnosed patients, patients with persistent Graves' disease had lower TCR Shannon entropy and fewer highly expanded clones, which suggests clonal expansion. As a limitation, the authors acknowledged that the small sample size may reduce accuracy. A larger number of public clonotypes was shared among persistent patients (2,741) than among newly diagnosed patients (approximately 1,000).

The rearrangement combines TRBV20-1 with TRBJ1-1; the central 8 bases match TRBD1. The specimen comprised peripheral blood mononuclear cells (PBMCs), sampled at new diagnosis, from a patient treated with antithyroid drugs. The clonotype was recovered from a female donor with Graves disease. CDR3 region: CSARQGMNTEAFF. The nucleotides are TGCAGTGCTCGACAGGGGATGAACACTGAAGCTTTCTTT.